This entry describes one T cell receptor (beta chain). It was autoimmune disease history or systemic immunosuppression that excluded patients. Peripheral blood came from all dose cohorts at three timepoints. The sample is drawn from a study of OX40 agonist ivuxolimab in advanced cancers. Study background: Patients assigned to dose escalation were diagnosed with hepatocellular carcinoma, melanoma, renal cell or head and neck cancer.

CDR1 is MNHEY and CDR2 is SVGAGI in the germline V gene. J gave up 2 bases and V 6 bases, and 7 bases lay outside the gene matches. The CDR3 has 15 residues. Using immunoSEQ multiplex PCR, the repertoire was profiled, and TCRdb retains in-frame clones only, with some absent. The sample carries fewer than 85,000 clones, just under 85% recorded once. The chain is built from TRBV6-5 and TRBJ1-5; 7 positions match TRBD1. Sequenced material: CD4+ or CD8+ T cells sorted from blood, taken in a trial of the OX40 agonist ivuxolimab. This TCR derives from an adult with an advanced solid tumor such as melanoma, head and neck, liver or kidney cancer. The CDR3 nucleotides are TGTGCCAGCAGACCCCAGGGGGACGGCAATCAGCCCCAGCATTTT. This codes for CASRPQGDGNQPQHF.